One and the same sample provided the 10 T cell receptor beta chains below, sequenced in a study of T cells in tumors after PD-1 blockade. Data came from immunoSEQ multiplex PCR; TCRdb stores just in-frame clones and leaves some out. This table holds about 21,000 clones, 81% found once. Sequenced material: PBMCs, taken after anti-PD-1 therapy. These receptors originate from a human donor with advanced basal cell or squamous cell carcinoma (not recorded which).

V gene TRBV19 combines with J gene TRBJ2-7; weak D call: TRBD1 (6 bases). Trimming removed 3 bases at V and 1 base at J, with 13 bases between. This CDR3 comprises 15 residues. Looked up from germline, CDR1 is LNHDA and CDR2 is SQIVND (reference sequence). The CDR3 DNA reads as TGTGCCAGTAGTATTTCTCCAGGGGAATCCTACGAGCAGTACTTC. Translation gives CASSISPGESYEQYF.

V gene TRBV19 combines with J gene TRBJ2-7, with D tentatively TRBD1 or TRBD2 (5 bases each). With 2 bases removed from V and 4 bases from J, the gap between germline ends came to 12 bases. Germline V gene lookup returns CDR1 LNHDA and CDR2 SQIVND (reference sequence). The CDR3 is made up of 14 amino acids. The CDR3 reads CASSISGTGYEQYF. CDR3 bases: TGTGCCAGTAGTATATCAGGGACGGGATACGAGCAGTACTTC.

The chain has TRBV27 and TRBJ2-7, with a possible D match to TRBD2 (7 bases). Germline V CDR1 and CDR2: MNHEY, SMNVEV (reference sequence). V lost 5 bases to trimming and J lost 0 bases, with 32 bases between them. This CDR3 comprises 21 residues. This chain's CDR3 is CASSTPGGAGRVTMSSYEQYF. The CDR3 DNA reads TGTGCCAGCAGTACTCCTGGGGGGGCAGGTCGAGTGACGATGAGCTCCTACGAGCAGTACTTC.

This chain connects TRBV2 to TRBJ2-3; TRBD1 matches at 10 bases. From germline, CDR1 is SNHLY and CDR2 FYNNEI. The CDR3 is 14 amino acids. Losses at the gene ends were 9 bases for V and 2 bases for J; bases not matched to a gene: 5. As DNA, the CDR3 is TGTGCCAGTAGACAGGGGGCGGACACAGATACGCAGTATTTT. Amino acid sequence: CASRQGADTDTQYF.

The rearrangement joins TRBV19 to TRBJ2-1; 7 bases agree with TRBD2. Germline values: CDR1 LNHDA, CDR2 SQIVND (reference sequence). Trimming at V came to 7 bases and at J to 10 bases, leaving 16 bases not matched to a gene. The CDR3 contains 15 residues. The CDR3 DNA follows: TGTGCCAGTAATCCCTCGGGAGGACCCCCATACGAGCAGTTCTTC. As protein: CASNPSGGPPYEQFF.

This chain connects TRBV27 to TRBJ1-2; D might be TRBD1 (6 bases). Trimming took off 4 bases at V and 13 bases at J, with 16 bases between the two ends. The CDR3 totals 12 residues. Germline V gene lookup returns CDR1 MNHEY and CDR2 SMNVEV (reference sequence). The CDR3 spells CASSSQPGVSTF. The CDR3 DNA reads TGTGCCAGCAGTTCCCAGCCAGGGGTCAGCACCTTC.

This chain joins TRBV6-5 and TRBJ1-1; no firm D call. From germline, CDR1 is MNHEY and CDR2 SVGAGI. The CDR3 consists of 10 residues. The germline V and J ends were trimmed by 11 bases and 8 bases, with 12 bases remaining between them. The CDR3 protein is CALARAEAFF. Here the CDR3 DNA reads TGTGCCCTAGCTCGGGCGGAAGCTTTCTTT.

The genes are TRBV29-1 and TRBJ2-1; a possible D gene is TRBD1 (6 bases). The CDR3 contains 12 residues. Germline V gene data show CDR1 as SQVTM and CDR2 as ANQGSEA. V lost 8 bases and J lost 8, with 16 bases in between. The CDR3: CSLGQGIYEQFF. DNA for the CDR3: TGCAGCCTGGGGCAGGGGATATATGAGCAGTTCTTC.

The chain carries TRBV13 and TRBJ2-7; 7 bases are a match to TRBD1. Trimming cost V 6 bases and J 4 bases; bases outside gene matches: 9. There are 14 residues in the CDR3. Germline CDR1 and CDR2: PRHDT and FYEKMQ (reference sequence). CDR3 coding DNA: TGTGCCAGCAGACGCGCCGGGACAGAGTACGAGCAGTACTTC. This gives the protein CASRRAGTEYEQYF.

The rearrangement uses TRBV6-6 and TRBJ1-5; D remains unclear. This CDR3 is 13 amino acids long. V was trimmed by 8 bases and J by 5 bases, leaving 13 bases between them. Germline loops: CDR1 MNHNY, CDR2 SVGAGI (reference sequence). CDR3 sequence reads: CASGRGLDQPQHF. The CDR3 DNA follows: TGTGCCAGCGGCCGCGGGTTGGATCAGCCCCAGCATTTT.